This TCR beta chain was sequenced in a study of graft-versus-host responses after intestinal transplantation. Study at large: Uniformly, recipients were administered anti-thymocyte globulin induction with subsequent tacrolimus and steroids for 2 to 3 years.

The V and J ends lost 0 bases and 6 bases, in that order; junction bases with no gene match: 9. Germline V gives CDR1 SGDLS, CDR2 YYNGEE. This CDR3 spans 15 amino acids. Data came from immunoSEQ multiplex PCR; TCRdb stores just in-frame clones and leaves some out. The table has about 80,000 clones, 85% to 90% seen once; the top ten hold under 0.4%. Notes on this clone: Its antigen is currently unknown.

General study points: Patients who carried graft-donor T cell macrochimerism also had high graft-versus-host to host-versus-graft clonal ratios in their allografts. Detected in recipient marrow were GvH clones, some of which were first observed in ileum or blood.

The chain carries TRBV9 and TRBJ2-7, with 7 bases matching TRBD1. This sequence was found in a human donor who received an intestinal transplant. Sample: unstimulated CD4+ T cells sorted from spleen or lymph node cells, taken before intestinal transplant. CDR3 sequence: CASSVGQTGISEQYF. The CDR3 DNA is TGTGCCAGCAGCGTAGGGCAGACAGGGATTAGCGAGCAGTACTTC.